The present T cell receptor beta chain was sequenced within a study of blood T cell repertoires in COVID-19. CDR3 length: 14 amino acids. The V and J ends lost 2 bases and 11 bases, in that order; junction bases with no gene match: 9. CDR1 and CDR2 from the germline V gene are KGHSH and LQKENI. Profiling relied on immunoSEQ multiplex PCR, and the TCRdb table lists in-frame clones only, not all of them. The sample shows fewer than 80,000 clones, roughly 87% of them seen only once. Specimen: peripheral blood. The TCR comes from a woman in her fifties or sixties with active COVID-19. This chain uses TRBV18 with TRBJ2-3, with 8 bases that match TRBD2. The CDR3 region is CASSPGTRPNEQYF. CDR3 bases: TGTGCCAGCTCACCAGGGACTAGGCCTAACGAGCAGTATTTT.